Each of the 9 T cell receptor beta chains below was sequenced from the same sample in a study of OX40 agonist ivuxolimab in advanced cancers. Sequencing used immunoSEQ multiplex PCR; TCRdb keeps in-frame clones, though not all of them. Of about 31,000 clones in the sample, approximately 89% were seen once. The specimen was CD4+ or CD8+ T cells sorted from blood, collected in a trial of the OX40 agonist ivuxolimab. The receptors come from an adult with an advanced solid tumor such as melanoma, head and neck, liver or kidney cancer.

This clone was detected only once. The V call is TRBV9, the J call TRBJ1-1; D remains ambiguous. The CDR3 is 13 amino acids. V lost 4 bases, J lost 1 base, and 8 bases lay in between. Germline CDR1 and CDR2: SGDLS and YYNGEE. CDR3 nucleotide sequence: TGTGCCAGCAGCCCCGACGGGAACACTGAAGCTTTCTTT. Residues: CASSPDGNTEAFF.

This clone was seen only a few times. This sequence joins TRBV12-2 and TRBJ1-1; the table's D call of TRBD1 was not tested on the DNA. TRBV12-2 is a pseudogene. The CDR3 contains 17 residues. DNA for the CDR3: TGTGCAAGTCGCCTACGTTTCCCAGGGATTCCCTACACTGAAGCTTTCTTT. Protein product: CASRLRFPGIPYTEAFF.

CDR3 coding DNA: TGTGCCAGCAGCCAAGATCTGGTACTAGACACCGGGGAGCTGTTTTTT. Translated, it gives CASSQDLVLDTGELFF. The V and J genes are TRBV14 and TRBJ2-2, with D possibly being TRBD2 (5 bases). This CDR3 contains 16 residues. CDR1 is SGHDN and CDR2 is FVKESK in the germline V gene. Trimming stripped 0 bases from V and 3 bases from J, with 11 bases between.

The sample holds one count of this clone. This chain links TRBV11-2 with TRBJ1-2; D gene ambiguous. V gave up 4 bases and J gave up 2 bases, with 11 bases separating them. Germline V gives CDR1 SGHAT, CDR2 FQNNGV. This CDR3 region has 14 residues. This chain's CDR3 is CASSSPGGNYGYTF. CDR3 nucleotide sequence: TGTGCCAGCAGCTCTCCGGGAGGGAACTATGGCTACACCTTC.

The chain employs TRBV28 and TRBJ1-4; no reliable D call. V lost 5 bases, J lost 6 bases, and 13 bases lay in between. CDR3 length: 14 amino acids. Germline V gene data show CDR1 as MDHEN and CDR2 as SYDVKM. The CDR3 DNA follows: TGTGCCAGCAGTCCCAGCGGGGAGGATGAAAAACTGTTTTTT. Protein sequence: CASSPSGEDEKLFF. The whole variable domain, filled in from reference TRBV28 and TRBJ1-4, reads DVKVTQSSRYLVKRTGEKVFLECVQDMDHENMFWYRQDPGLGLRLIYFSYDVKMKEKGDIPEGYSVSREKKERFSLILESASTNQTSMYLCASSPSGEDEKLFFGSGTQLSVL.

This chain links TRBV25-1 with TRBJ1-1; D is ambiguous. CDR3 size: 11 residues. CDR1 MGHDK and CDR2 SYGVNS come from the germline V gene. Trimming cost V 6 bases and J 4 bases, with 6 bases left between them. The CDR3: CASSYITEAFF. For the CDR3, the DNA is TGTGCCAGCAGCTATATCACTGAAGCTTTCTTT.

The CDR3 nucleotides are TGTGCCAGCAGCGTCCACTCTGGGGCCAACGTCCTGACTTTC. Translated: CASSVHSGANVLTF. V is TRBV9 and J is TRBJ2-6; D remains unclear. CDR1 SGDLS and CDR2 YYNGEE come from the germline V gene. This CDR3 spans 14 amino acids. Trimming removed 2 bases at V and 0 bases at J, with 3 bases between.

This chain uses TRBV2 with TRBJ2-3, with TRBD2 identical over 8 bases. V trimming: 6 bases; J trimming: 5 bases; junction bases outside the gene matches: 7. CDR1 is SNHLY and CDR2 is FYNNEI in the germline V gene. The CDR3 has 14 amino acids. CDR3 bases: TGTGCCAGCAGGATAGCGGGACTCGGAGATACGCAGTATTTT. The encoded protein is CASRIAGLGDTQYF. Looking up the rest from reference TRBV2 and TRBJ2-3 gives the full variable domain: EPEVTQTPSHQVTQMGQEVILRCVPISNHLYFYWYRQILGQKVEFLVSFYNNEISEKSEIFDDQFSVERPDGSNFTLKIRSTKLEDSAMYFCASRIAGLGDTQYFGPGTRLTVL.

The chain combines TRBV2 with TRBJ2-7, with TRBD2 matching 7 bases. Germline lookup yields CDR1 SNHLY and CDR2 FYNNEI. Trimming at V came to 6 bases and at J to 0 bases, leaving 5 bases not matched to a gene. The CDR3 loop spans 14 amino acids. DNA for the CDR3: TGTGCCAGCAGGCGACTAGCTAGCTCCTACGAGCAGTACTTC. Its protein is CASRRLASSYEQYF.